A selection of T cell receptor beta chains follows, all from one sample in a study of blood T cell repertoires in COVID-19. Assay used: immunoSEQ multiplex PCR; TCRdb lists only in-frame clones, some missing. Seen here are around 100,000 clones, around four fifths observed once, and the top ten hold 12%. The specimen sequenced was peripheral blood. These receptors originate from a human donor in a cohort sampled during active COVID-19. Each CDR3 is given with its conserved first and last residue. The D gene is left open where the match is weak. Rows may omit the clone size; those that give it use once, few, many or a size class.

j_gene | v_gene | d_gene | abundance | CDR3nt | CDR3aa
TRBJ1-1 | TRBV19 | TRBD1 | NA | TGTGCCAGCATTAACAGGGGGCGAGTCACTGAAGCTTTCTTT | CASINRGRVTEAFF
TRBJ2-2 | TRBV3-1/TRBV3-2 | TRBD2 | NA | TGTGCCAGCAACCAATGGCGGGGGGCCCCCGGGGAGCTGTTTTTT | CASNQWRGAPGELFF
TRBJ1-5 | TRBV5-8 | NA | NA | TGTGCCAGCACACCCCTCCCGCGAGGTAGCAATCAGCCCCAGCATTTT | CASTPLPRGSNQPQHF
TRBJ1-1 | TRBV6-5 | NA | once | TGTGCCCACAAGGGGACAATCATGAACACTGAAGCTTTCTTT | CAHKGTIMNTEAFF
TRBJ2-7 | TRBV19 | NA | once | TGTGCCAGTAGTGAGGGTACTCCCTTGAATCGGTACGAGCAGTACTTC | CASSEGTPLNRYEQYF
TRBJ2-2 | TRBV19 | NA | NA | TGTGCCAGTAGAGACCGAGGGAACACCGGGGAGCTGTTTTTT | CASRDRGNTGELFF
TRBJ2-7 | TRBV15 | TRBD1 | NA | TGTGCCACCAGCAGGGACAGGGGGCCAAACGAGCAGTACTTC | CATSRDRGPNEQYF
TRBJ2-1 | TRBV5-6 | TRBD1 | NA | TGTGCCAGCAGCCCGGACAGGGGCAATGAGCAGTTCTTC | CASSPDRGNEQFF
TRBJ1-3 | TRBV4-2 | NA | few | TGTGCCAGCAGCCTCCCGGGGGGCTCTGGAAACACCATATATTTT | CASSLPGGSGNTIYF
TRBJ1-6 | TRBV7-9 | TRBD1 | few | TGTGCCAGCAGCTCGGACAGGGGGTTGACACCCCTCCACTTT | CASSSDRGLTPLHF
TRBJ1-6 | TRBV6-6 | NA | NA | TGTGCCAGCAGTTACTCGAATCAGGGTCGGTCACCCCTCCACTTT | CASSYSNQGRSPLHF
TRBJ1-2 | TRBV7-9 | NA | once | TGTGCCAGCAGCTTAGATGCGGGCTACACCTTC | CASSLDAGYTF
TRBJ1-2 | TRBV2 | NA | NA | TGTGCCAGCAGGTCAGGGGTTTGGGGCTATGGCTACACCTTC | CASRSGVWGYGYTF
TRBJ1-2 | TRBV12-3/TRBV12-4 | TRBD1 | NA | TGTGCCAGCCAACACAGGGGGCTGAATGGCTACACCTTC | CASQHRGLNGYTF
TRBJ1-1 | TRBV30 | TRBD1 | NA | TGTGCCTGGAGTGTATACAGGGGGGACACTGAAGCTTTCTTT | CAWSVYRGDTEAFF
TRBJ1-2 | TRBV6-5 | NA | NA | TGTGCCAGCAGCCTCGGGGGTAACTATGGCTACACCTTC | CASSLGGNYGYTF
TRBJ1-4 | TRBV10-2 | TRBD1 | NA | TGCGCCAGCAGTGAGTCGGGACAGGGCCGGAGGGTGTTTTTT | CASSESGQGRRVFF
TRBJ1-1 | TRBV12-3/TRBV12-4 | NA | NA | TGTGCCAGCAGTTTACGTGGAGGGACTTTAGCTTTCTTT | CASSLRGGTLAFF
TRBJ1-6 | TRBV12-3/TRBV12-4 | NA | NA | TGTGCCAGCACCTCCCTCTATAATTCACCCCTCCACTTT | CASTSLYNSPLHF
TRBJ2-4 | TRBV6-2/TRBV6-3 | NA | NA | TGTGCCAGCAGTTTAGGGGTGGAGGCCAAAAACATTCAGTACTTC | CASSLGVEAKNIQYF
TRBJ1-2 | TRBV6-1 | NA | NA | TGTGCCAGCAGTGAGGGAGGGAATGGCTATGGCTACACCTTC | CASSEGGNGYGYTF
TRBJ1-1 | TRBV27 | NA | NA | TGTGCCAGCAGTTTATCCCAAATGGCTAGGGGTACTGAAGCTTTCTTT | CASSLSQMARGTEAFF
TRBJ1-1 | TRBV20-1 | TRBD1 | few | TGCAGTGCGGGACAGGGGGTAAAAGCTTTCTTT | CSAGQGVKAFF
TRBJ2-3 | TRBV15 | TRBD2 | NA | TGTGCCACCAGCACCGGGGGGGCTCATTCGACAGATACGCAGTATTTT | CATSTGGAHSTDTQYF
TRBJ2-6 | TRBV10-1 | NA | few | TGCGCCAGCAGTGAGTTCCGTCAGGGTTCTGGGGCCAACGTCCTGACTTTC | CASSEFRQGSGANVLTF
TRBJ2-4 | TRBV5-4 | TRBD1 | NA | TGTGCCAGCAGCTTGGGACAGGGAGCGTCCAAAAACATTCAGTACTTC | CASSLGQGASKNIQYF
TRBJ2-3 | TRBV7-9 | NA | NA | TGTGCCAGCAGCCCACCGGGTGGCCCCGATACGCAGTATTTT | CASSPPGGPDTQYF
TRBJ2-5 | TRBV19 | TRBD1 | NA | TGTGCCAGTAGTGAAAGGAGGACAGGGTGGGAGACCCAGTACTTC | CASSERRTGWETQYF
TRBJ2-1 | TRBV19 | NA | NA | TGTGCCAGTAGTACTTGGGACTCAAAGAATGAGCAGTTCTTC | CASSTWDSKNEQFF
TRBJ1-2 | TRBV21-1 | NA | NA | TGTGCCGGGGCGGGGGCAGGCCCTAGCTATGGCTACACCTTC | CAGAGAGPSYGYTF
TRBJ2-1 | TRBV4-2 | NA | NA | TGTGCCAGCAGCCCCCAGAACGGGGTTGAGCAGTTCTTC | CASSPQNGVEQFF
TRBJ2-1 | TRBV18 | TRBD1 | NA | TGTGCCAGCTCACCGGGACAGGGATTCGGGTCCAATGAGCAGTTCTTC | CASSPGQGFGSNEQFF